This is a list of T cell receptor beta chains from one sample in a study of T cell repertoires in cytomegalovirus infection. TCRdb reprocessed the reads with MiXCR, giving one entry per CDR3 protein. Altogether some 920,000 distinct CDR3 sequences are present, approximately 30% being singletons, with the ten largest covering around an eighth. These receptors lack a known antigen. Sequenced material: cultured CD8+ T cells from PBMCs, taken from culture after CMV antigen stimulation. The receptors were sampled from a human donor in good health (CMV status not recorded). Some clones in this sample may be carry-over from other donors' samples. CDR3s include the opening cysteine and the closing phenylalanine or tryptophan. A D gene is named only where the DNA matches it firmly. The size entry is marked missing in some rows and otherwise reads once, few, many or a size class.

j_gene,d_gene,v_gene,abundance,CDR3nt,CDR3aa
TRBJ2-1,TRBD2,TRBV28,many,TGTGCCAGCAGGGGAAGCGGGGACTCCTACAATGAGCAGTTCTTC,CASRGSGDSYNEQFF
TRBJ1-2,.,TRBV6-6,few,TGTGCCAGCAGCCCGCCGGGGGGGAAAGATGGCTACACCTTC,CASSPPGGKDGYTF
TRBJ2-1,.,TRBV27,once,TGTACCAGCCGCGTGGGGGGGGAGGGGGCTTGGAATGAGCAGTTCTTC,CTSRVGGEGAWNEQFF
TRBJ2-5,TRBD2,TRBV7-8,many,TGTGCCAGCAGCACGACTAGCGGGGGGGCGGAGACCCAGTACTTC,CASSTTSGGAETQYF
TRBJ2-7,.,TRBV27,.,TGTGCCAGCAGTTTATCTGGCTTGGGGTCCTACGAGCAGTACTTC,CASSLSGLGSYEQYF
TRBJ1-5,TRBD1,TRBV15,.,TGTGCCACCAGCAGAGACAGGGGGGGCCTTGATCAGCCCCAGCATTTT,CATSRDRGGLDQPQHF
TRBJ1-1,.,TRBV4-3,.,TGCGCCAGCAGCCTCTCGGGACAAGAAGCTTTCTTT,CASSLSGQEAFF
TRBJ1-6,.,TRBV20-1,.,TGCAGTGCTGGACCCTCAGTACCACAGCGACCCCTCCACTTT,CSAGPSVPQRPLHF
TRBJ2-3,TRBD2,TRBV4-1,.,TGCGCCAGCAGCCAAATTAGCGGGGGCCATACCTCCACAGATACGCAGTATTTT,CASSQISGGHTSTDTQYF
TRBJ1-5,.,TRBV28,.,TGTGCCAGCAGTATACCGCCCGGACATAATCTCTTTAGCAATCAGCCCCAGCATTTT,CASSIPPGHNLFSNQPQHF
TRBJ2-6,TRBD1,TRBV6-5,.,TGTGCCAGCAACGACAGGGTTGGGGCCAACGTCCTGACTTTC,CASNDRVGANVLTF
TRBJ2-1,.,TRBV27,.,TGTGCCAGCCCCATATCGGGTGGGATCTCCTACAATGAGCAGTTCTTC,CASPISGGISYNEQFF
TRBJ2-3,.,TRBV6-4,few,TGTGCCAGCAAATTAGATGGCGGCTCCACAGATACGCAGTATTTT,CASKLDGGSTDTQYF
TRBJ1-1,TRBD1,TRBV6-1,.,TGTGCCAGCAGTGAAGTTGGGACAGGGACCACTGAAGCTTTCTTT,CASSEVGTGTTEAFF
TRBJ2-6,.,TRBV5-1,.,TGCGCCAGCAGCTTGGACGTGAAAGTGGGATCTGGGGCCAACGTCCTGACTTTC,CASSLDVKVGSGANVLTF
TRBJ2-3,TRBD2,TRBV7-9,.,TGTGCCAGCAGTTATGTCCCGGGACTAGCGGGGGACCTCACAGATACGCAGTATTTT,CASSYVPGLAGDLTDTQYF
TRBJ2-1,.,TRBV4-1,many,TGTGCCAGCAGCCAGGGTGATGAGCAGTTCTTC,CASSQGDEQFF
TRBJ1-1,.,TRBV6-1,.,TGTGCCAACAGTGACCTTTCCGGGTTCCCTGAAGCTTTCTTT,CANSDLSGFPEAFF
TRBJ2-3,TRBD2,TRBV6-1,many,TGTGCCAGCAGGCCCCCCCGGGACTACCAACGGCTTCCCACAGATACGCAGTATTTT,CASRPPRDYQRLPTDTQYF
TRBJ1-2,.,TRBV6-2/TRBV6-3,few,TGTGCCAGCAGTTACTCTATGCTGGCAGGGGCAGATTGGAGACTCGACTATGGCTACACCTTC,CASSYSMLAGADWRLDYGYTF
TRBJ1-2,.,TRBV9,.,TGTGCCAGCAGCGCCCTGGCCCTTGGCTACACCTTC,CASSALALGYTF
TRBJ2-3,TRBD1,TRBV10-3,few,TGTGCCATCAGTGAGCCGGACAGGGGGACAGATACGCAGTATTTT,CAISEPDRGTDTQYF
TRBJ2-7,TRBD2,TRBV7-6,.,TGTGCCAGCAGCGATAGCGGGGGGCCAACATACGAGCAGTACTTC,CASSDSGGPTYEQYF
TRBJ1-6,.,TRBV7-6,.,TGTGCCAGCAGCTTATCGGCGACAGTTAATTCACCCCTCCACTTT,CASSLSATVNSPLHF
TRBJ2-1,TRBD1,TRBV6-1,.,TGTGCCAGCCAACTGGACAGGTGGTCCTACAATGAGCAGTTCTTC,CASQLDRWSYNEQFF
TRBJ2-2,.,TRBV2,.,TGTGCCAGCAGTCACCAAGGACCCTACTCCAGGACCGGGGAGCTGTTTTTT,CASSHQGPYSRTGELFF
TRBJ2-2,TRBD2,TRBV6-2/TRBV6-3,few,TGTGCCAGCAGTTACCCTAGCGGGGGGATCACCGGGGAGCTGTTTTTT,CASSYPSGGITGELFF
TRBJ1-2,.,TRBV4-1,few,TGCGCCAGCAGCACGATCGGAATCTATGGCTACACCTTC,CASSTIGIYGYTF
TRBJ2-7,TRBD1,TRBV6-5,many,TGTGCCAGCAGTTACTCAGGGACAGGGAGCTACGAGCAGTACTTC,CASSYSGTGSYEQYF
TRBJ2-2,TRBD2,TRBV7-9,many,TGTGCCAGCAGCCCAACGGGGGGATTTCCTCCACATTCCTCCACATCCACCGGGGAGCTGTTTTTT,CASSPTGGFPPHSSTSTGELFF
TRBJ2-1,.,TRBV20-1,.,TGCAGTGCTAGAGATCGAGAGGGGGGCTACAATGAGCAGTTCTTC,CSARDREGGYNEQFF
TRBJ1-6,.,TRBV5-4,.,TGTGCCAGCAGCTTTGAGGTCCAGCGGGATTCACCCCTCCACTTT,CASSFEVQRDSPLHF
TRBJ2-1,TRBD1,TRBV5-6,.,TGTGCCAGCAGCTCTAAACAGGGGGCGAATGAGCAGTTCTTC,CASSSKQGANEQFF
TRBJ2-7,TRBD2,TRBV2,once,TGTGCCAGCCTAGCGGGGACCCCTTGGGAGCAGTACTTC,CASLAGTPWEQYF
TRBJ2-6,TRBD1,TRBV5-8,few,TGTGCCAGCAGAGCCCGGGACAGGGACAGCCCGCGGGCCAACGTCCTGACTTTC,CASRARDRDSPRANVLTF
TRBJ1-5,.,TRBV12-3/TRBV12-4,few,TGTGCCAGCAGCCCGGACTCTATTAGCAATCAGCCCCAGCATTTT,CASSPDSISNQPQHF
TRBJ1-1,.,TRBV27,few,TGTGCCAGCAGTGCATCCCAGGGGTACACTGAAGCTTTCTTT,CASSASQGYTEAFF
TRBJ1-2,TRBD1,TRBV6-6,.,TGTGCCAGCAGTTACTCGAAAAATCCGAGACAGGGCTATGGCTACACCTTC,CASSYSKNPRQGYGYTF
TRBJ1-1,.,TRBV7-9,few,TGTGCCAGCAGCTTAGTAGGCTGGGGATCGGATACTGAAGCTTTCTTT,CASSLVGWGSDTEAFF